This is a list of T cell receptor beta chains from one sample in a study of blood T cell repertoires in COVID-19. Assay used: immunoSEQ multiplex PCR; TCRdb lists only in-frame clones, some missing. There are 140,000 or so clones in the sample; roughly 86% occur only once, and around 3.2% lies in the top ten. The specimen was PBMCs or T cells enriched from blood (not recorded which). The receptors here all came from a woman aged 50 to 65 with acute COVID-19. Each CDR3 is given with its conserved first and last residue. The D gene is left open where the match is weak. The size of a clone is reported for some rows only, either as once, few or many, or as a class for expanded clones.

TRBD1	20	TRBV12-5	-	TRBJ1-6	TGTGCTAGTGGTTCTAACACCGGGACAGGGGGCCCCAGGCGTAATTCACCCCTCCACTTT	CASGSNTGTGGPRRNSPLHF
-	19	TRBV15	-	TRBJ2-2	TGTGCCACCAGCAGAGATGTCGTCCGGCAGGGTGGTAGGACCGGGGAGCTGTTTTTT	CATSRDVVRQGGRTGELFF
TRBD2	17	TRBV14	-	TRBJ2-1	TGTGCCAGCAGCCAAGTTGGGACTAGCACCTTCTACAATGAGCAGTTCTTC	CASSQVGTSTFYNEQFF
TRBD2	15	TRBV6-4	-	TRBJ2-2	TGTGCCAGCCAGAGACTAGCGGGGGGCACCGGGGAGCTGTTTTTT	CASQRLAGGTGELFF
-	14	TRBV7-2	-	TRBJ1-6	TGTGCCAGCAGCTTAACAGGCTATAATTCACCCCTCCACTTT	CASSLTGYNSPLHF
TRBD2	15	TRBV7-9	-	TRBJ2-1	TGTGCCAGCAGTCAAGCGGGAGAACGCTACAATGAGCAGTTCTTC	CASSQAGERYNEQFF
-	14	TRBV9	once	TRBJ2-5	TGTGCCAGCAGCGTAGCCGGGAACCAAGAGACCCAGTACTTC	CASSVAGNQETQYF
-	15	TRBV6-2/TRBV6-3	-	TRBJ2-3	TGTGCCAGCAGTACTCCCGAGACTAACACAGATACGCAGTATTTT	CASSTPETNTDTQYF
TRBD1	14	TRBV27	-	TRBJ2-7	TGTGCCAGCAGTTTCCGACAGGGGATGGACGAGCAGTACTTC	CASSFRQGMDEQYF
-	13	TRBV12-3/TRBV12-4	few	TRBJ1-5	TGTGCCAGCAGTTTCTCGCGTAATCAGCCCCAGCATTTT	CASSFSRNQPQHF
TRBD1	14	TRBV2	-	TRBJ1-2	TGTGCCAGCAGAGCAACCGGGACAGGGGGTGGCTACACCTTC	CASRATGTGGGYTF
-	14	TRBV11-2	-	TRBJ2-1	TGTGCCAGCACCCCGAGGATACAATCTTATGAGCAGTTCTTC	CASTPRIQSYEQFF
-	15	TRBV7-9	-	TRBJ1-2	TGTGCCAGCAGCTTTCCACGGGGTAGGGACTATGGCTACACCTTC	CASSFPRGRDYGYTF
TRBD1	15	TRBV2	-	TRBJ1-4	TGTGCCAGCAGACCCCAGCGTCAGGGGGCGGAAAAACTGTTTTTT	CASRPQRQGAEKLFF
-	13	TRBV7-6	-	TRBJ2-3	TGTGCCAGCAGCTTAGTCGGCACAGATACGCAGTATTTT	CASSLVGTDTQYF
-	14	TRBV5-1	-	TRBJ2-2	TGCGCCAGCAGCTTGGGCAGGGCCGCCGGGGAGCTGTTTTTT	CASSLGRAAGELFF
-	14	TRBV9	-	TRBJ2-7	TGTGCCAGCAGCGAGGCGGCATGGTCCTACGAGCAGTACTTC	CASSEAAWSYEQYF
TRBD2	15	TRBV9	-	TRBJ2-1	TGTGCCAGCAGCGTAGGGCTAGCGGGATACAATGAGCAGTTCTTC	CASSVGLAGYNEQFF
TRBD2	14	TRBV5-6	once	TRBJ2-7	TGTGCCAGCAGCCTAGCGGGGGGCTCCTACGAGCAGTACTTC	CASSLAGGSYEQYF
-	12	TRBV30	-	TRBJ2-3	TGTGCCTGGAGTACTAGCACAGATACGCAGTATTTT	CAWSTSTDTQYF
-	13	TRBV7-2	few	TRBJ1-1	TGTGCCAGCAGTGGCAGGGGGAACACTGAAGCTTTCTTT	CASSGRGNTEAFF
TRBD2	15	TRBV24-1	-	TRBJ2-7	TGTGCCACCAGTGACGCCGGGACTAGTCCTTACGAGCAGTACTTC	CATSDAGTSPYEQYF
-	14	TRBV4-1	-	TRBJ2-5	TGCGCCAGCAGCCAAACAGGGTCGGGGGAGACCCAGTACTTC	CASSQTGSGETQYF
-	14	TRBV11-3	-	TRBJ1-4	TGTGCCAGCAGCTTAGAGGACTCGGGCGAAAAACTGTTTTTT	CASSLEDSGEKLFF
-	11	TRBV30	-	TRBJ2-5	TGTGCCTGGGGAACGGGGGAGACCCAGTACTTC	CAWGTGETQYF
TRBD1	15	TRBV15	-	TRBJ2-7	TGTGCCACCAGCAGAGGCGGGACAGGGGGTGGCGAGCAGTACTTC	CATSRGGTGGGEQYF
TRBD1	14	TRBV9	-	TRBJ2-5	TGTGCCAGCAGCCGACAGGGGATGTGGGAGACCCAGTACTTC	CASSRQGMWETQYF
TRBD2	18	TRBV7-8	-	TRBJ2-2	TGTGCCAGCAGCATCAGGACTAGCGTTATCTCGAACACCGGGGAGCTGTTTTTT	CASSIRTSVISNTGELFF
TRBD2	16	TRBV4-1	-	TRBJ2-7	TGCGCCAGCAGCCAATTTCTAGCGGGAGCCTCCTACGAGCAGTACTTC	CASSQFLAGASYEQYF
-	15	TRBV18	-	TRBJ1-2	TGTGCCAGCTCACCACCGGCAGGATCATACTATGGCTACACCTTC	CASSPPAGSYYGYTF
-	12	TRBV2	many	TRBJ1-4	TGTGCCGCAAACAGGGTGGATGAAAAACTGTTTTTT	CAANRVDEKLFF
-	15	TRBV5-6	-	TRBJ1-5	TGTGCCAGCAGCTTGTGGCACGCTGCAAATCAGCCCCAGCATTTT	CASSLWHAANQPQHF
-	13	TRBV7-9	-	TRBJ1-5	TGTGCCAGCAGCTTAGCCGCGGATCAGCCCCAGCATTTT	CASSLAADQPQHF
-	16	TRBV5-5	-	TRBJ1-6	TGTGCCAGCAACATCGACGGGAGGGCGAAGGATTCACCCCTCCACTTT	CASNIDGRAKDSPLHF
-	13	TRBV5-6	-	TRBJ2-7	TGTGCCAGCAGCTTGGGTAGGCAGGGCGAGCAGTACTTC	CASSLGRQGEQYF
TRBD1	15	TRBV25-1	-	TRBJ1-1	TGTGCCAGCAGCTTGCGGGGACAGGGAGGAACTGAAGCTTTCTTT	CASSLRGQGGTEAFF
TRBD1	16	TRBV6-5	-	TRBJ2-7	TGTGCCAGCAGTTATTACGTCGGGACAGGGTCCTACGAGCAGTACTTC	CASSYYVGTGSYEQYF
-	14	TRBV30	once	TRBJ1-5	TGTGCCTGGAGTGTACAGGGCGGCAATCAGCCCCAGCATTTT	CAWSVQGGNQPQHF
-	15	TRBV5-1	-	TRBJ2-7	TGCGCCAGCAGCTTGATCTTCGGGGCAGGGGACGAGCAGTACTTC	CASSLIFGAGDEQYF
-	14	TRBV23-1	-	TRBJ2-5	TGCGCCAGCAGTCAATCTTGGCTGCAAGAGACCCAGTACTTC	CASSQSWLQETQYF
-	14	TRBV30	-	TRBJ1-3	TGTGCCTGGAGGACAGGCAACTCTGGAAACACCATATATTTT	CAWRTGNSGNTIYF
TRBD2	17	TRBV11-2	-	TRBJ2-1	TGTGCCAGCAGCTTAGATCGTACTAGCGGGAGTTTGGGAGAGCAGTTCTTC	CASSLDRTSGSLGEQFF
TRBD1	13	TRBV3-1/TRBV3-2	-	TRBJ1-1	TGTGCCAGCAGCCCCCACGGACAGGGAGAAGCTTTCTTT	CASSPHGQGEAFF
-	13	TRBV14	-	TRBJ2-1	TGTGCCAGCAGCCAAGCACGCAATCAGGGTCAGTTCTTC	CASSQARNQGQFF
-	14	TRBV9	-	TRBJ2-3	TGTGCCAGCAGCGCGGACAGCTACACAGATACGCAGTATTTT	CASSADSYTDTQYF
TRBD1	13	TRBV24-1	-	TRBJ1-2	TGTGCCACCAGCGCGGGACAGGGGTATGGCTACACCTTC	CATSAGQGYGYTF
-	14	TRBV20-1	-	TRBJ2-3	TGCAGTGCCAGTTTTAGCGGTGGTATAGATACGCAGTATTTT	CSASFSGGIDTQYF
-	15	TRBV21-1	once	TRBJ2-5	TGTGCCAGCAGCAGACAGGGGGCGCATCAAGAGACCCAGTACTTC	CASSRQGAHQETQYF
-	16	TRBV18	-	TRBJ2-1	TGTGCCAGCTCACCACGGAAGACTCAGACCTACAATGAGCAGTTCTTC	CASSPRKTQTYNEQFF
TRBD1	16	TRBV27	-	TRBJ1-1	TGTGCCAGCAGTTGGGTGGCAGGGGGCGCCCCGGCTGAAGCTTTCTTT	CASSWVAGGAPAEAFF
-	15	TRBV25-1	-	TRBJ2-1	TGTGCCAGCAGTAATAGCGTGCTATCAGACAATGAGCAGTTCTTC	CASSNSVLSDNEQFF
-	13	TRBV30	-	TRBJ1-4	TGTGCCGTCAACAGAGAGCCTAATGAAAAACTGTTTTTT	CAVNREPNEKLFF
-	14	TRBV6-6	-	TRBJ2-5	TGTGCCAGCAGTTACACTAAGTTGGGGGGGACCCAGTACTTC	CASSYTKLGGTQYF
-	14	TRBV5-1	few	TRBJ1-4	TGCGCCAGCAGCTTCGGTGTTGGTTCGGAAAAACTGTTTTTT	CASSFGVGSEKLFF
TRBD1	15	TRBV16	once	TRBJ2-7	TGTGCCAGCAGCCGCGAACCGACAGGGCCCTACGAGCAGTACTTC	CASSREPTGPYEQYF